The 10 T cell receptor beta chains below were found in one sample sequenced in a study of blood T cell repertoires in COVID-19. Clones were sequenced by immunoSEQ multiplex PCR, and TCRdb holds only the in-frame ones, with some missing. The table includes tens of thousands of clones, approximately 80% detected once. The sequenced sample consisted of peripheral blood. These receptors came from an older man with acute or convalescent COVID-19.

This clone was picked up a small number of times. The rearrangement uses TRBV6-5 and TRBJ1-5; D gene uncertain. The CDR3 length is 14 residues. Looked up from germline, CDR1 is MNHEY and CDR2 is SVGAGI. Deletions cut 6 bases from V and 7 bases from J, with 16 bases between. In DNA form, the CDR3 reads TGTGCCAGCAGAGGAAGGGAGGGAGGGCAGCCCCAGCATTTT. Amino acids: CASRGREGGQPQHF.

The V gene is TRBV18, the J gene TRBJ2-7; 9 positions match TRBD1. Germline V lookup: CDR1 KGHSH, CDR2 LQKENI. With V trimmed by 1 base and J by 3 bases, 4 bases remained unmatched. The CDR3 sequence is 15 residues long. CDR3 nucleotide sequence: TGTGCCAGCTCACCACTGACAGGGGGGGACTACGAGCAGTACTTC. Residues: CASSPLTGGDYEQYF.

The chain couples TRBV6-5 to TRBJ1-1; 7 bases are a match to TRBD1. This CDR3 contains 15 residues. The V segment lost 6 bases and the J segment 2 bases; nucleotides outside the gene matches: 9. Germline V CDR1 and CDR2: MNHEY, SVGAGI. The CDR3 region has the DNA TGTGCCAGCAGCACCACCGGGACAGAAAACACTGAAGCTTTCTTT. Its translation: CASSTTGTENTEAFF.

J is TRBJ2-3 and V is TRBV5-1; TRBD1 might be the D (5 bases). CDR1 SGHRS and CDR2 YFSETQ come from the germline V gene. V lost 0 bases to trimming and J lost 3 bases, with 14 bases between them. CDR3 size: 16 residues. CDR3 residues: CASSLAISTETDTQYF. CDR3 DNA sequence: TGCGCCAGCAGCTTGGCGATATCGACAGAAACAGATACGCAGTATTTT.

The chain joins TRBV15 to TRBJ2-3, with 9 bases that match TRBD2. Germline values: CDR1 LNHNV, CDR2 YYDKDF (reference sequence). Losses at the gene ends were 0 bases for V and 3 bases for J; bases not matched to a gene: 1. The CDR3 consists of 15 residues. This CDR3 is CATSRDGLATDTQYF. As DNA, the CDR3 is TGTGCCACCAGCAGAGATGGACTAGCGACAGATACGCAGTATTTT.

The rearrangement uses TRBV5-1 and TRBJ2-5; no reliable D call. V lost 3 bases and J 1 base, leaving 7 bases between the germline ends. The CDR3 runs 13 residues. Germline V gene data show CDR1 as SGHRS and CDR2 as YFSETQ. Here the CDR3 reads CASSWAFQETQYF. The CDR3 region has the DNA TGCGCCAGCAGCTGGGCTTTCCAAGAGACCCAGTACTTC.

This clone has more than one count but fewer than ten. The CDR3: CASSTPYNEQFF. The CDR3 region has the DNA TGTGCCAGCAGCACACCTTACAATGAGCAGTTCTTC. The rearrangement joins TRBV12-3 or TRBV12-4 to TRBJ2-1; no reliable D call. The length of the CDR3 is 12 residues. V lost 6 bases to trimming and J lost 4 bases, with 7 bases between them.

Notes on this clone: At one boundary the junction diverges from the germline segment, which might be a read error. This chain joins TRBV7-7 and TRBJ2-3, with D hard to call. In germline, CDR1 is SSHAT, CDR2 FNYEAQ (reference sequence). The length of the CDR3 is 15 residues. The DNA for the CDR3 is TGTGCTAGCAGCTCCGGGTTTGAGGTCACAGATACGCAGTATTTT. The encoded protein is CASSSGFEVTDTQYF.

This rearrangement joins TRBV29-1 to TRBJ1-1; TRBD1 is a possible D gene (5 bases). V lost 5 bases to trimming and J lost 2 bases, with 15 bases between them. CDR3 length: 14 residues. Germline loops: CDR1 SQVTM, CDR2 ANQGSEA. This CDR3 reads CSVRQDILNTEAFF. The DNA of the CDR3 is TGCAGCGTTCGGCAGGACATCCTTAACACTGAAGCTTTCTTT.

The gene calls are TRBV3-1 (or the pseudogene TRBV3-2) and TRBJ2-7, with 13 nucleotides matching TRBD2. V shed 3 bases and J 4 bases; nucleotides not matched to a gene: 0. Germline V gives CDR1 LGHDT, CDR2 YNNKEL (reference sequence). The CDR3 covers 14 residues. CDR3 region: CASSQGLAGYEQYF. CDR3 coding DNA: TGTGCCAGCAGCCAGGGACTAGCGGGATACGAGCAGTACTTC.